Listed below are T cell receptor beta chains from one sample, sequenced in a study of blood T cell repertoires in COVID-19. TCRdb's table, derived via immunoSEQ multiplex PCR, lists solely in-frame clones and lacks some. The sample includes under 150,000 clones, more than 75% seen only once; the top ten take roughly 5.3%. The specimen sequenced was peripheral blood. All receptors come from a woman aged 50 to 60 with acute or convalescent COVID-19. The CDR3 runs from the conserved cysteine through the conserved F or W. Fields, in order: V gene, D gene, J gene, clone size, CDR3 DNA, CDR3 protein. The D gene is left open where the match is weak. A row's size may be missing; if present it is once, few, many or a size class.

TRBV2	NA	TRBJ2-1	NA	TGTGCCAGCAGTGAGTGGCGGGGAGGTGGTGAGCAGTTCTTC	CASSEWRGGGEQFF
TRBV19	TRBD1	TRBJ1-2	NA	TGTGCCAGCTTGCCGGGACAGGGGGCTTACTATGGCTACACCTTC	CASLPGQGAYYGYTF
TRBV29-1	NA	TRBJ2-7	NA	TGCAGCGTTGGGTTAGCGGAGTTCCACGAGCAGTACTTC	CSVGLAEFHEQYF
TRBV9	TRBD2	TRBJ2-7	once	TGTGCCAGCAGTGCAACAGCGGGGGGGAACTACGAGCAGTACTTC	CASSATAGGNYEQYF
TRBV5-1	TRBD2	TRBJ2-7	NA	TGCGCCAGCTTCTCGGGACTAGCGGGTACCGAGCAGTACTTC	CASFSGLAGTEQYF
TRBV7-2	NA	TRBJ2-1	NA	TGTGCCAGCAGCTTAGGGGCACAGTACGTGGACAATGAGCAGTTCTTC	CASSLGAQYVDNEQFF
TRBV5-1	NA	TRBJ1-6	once	TGCGCCAGCAGCGCGGAATATAATTCACCCCTCCACTTT	CASSAEYNSPLHF
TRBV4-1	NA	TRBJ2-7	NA	TGCGCCAGCAGCCAAGTAACTTTCGGTAGCTCCTACGAGCAGTACTTC	CASSQVTFGSSYEQYF
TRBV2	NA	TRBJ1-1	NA	TGTGCCGGATCGACGGGTGAAGCTTTCTTT	CAGSTGEAFF
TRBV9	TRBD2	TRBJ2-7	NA	TGTGCCAGCAGCCCATCCGGGACTAGCGGGAGTTACGAGCAGTACTTC	CASSPSGTSGSYEQYF
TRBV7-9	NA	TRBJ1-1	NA	TGTGCCAGCAGCTACACCGGGGACACTGAAGCTTTCTTT	CASSYTGDTEAFF
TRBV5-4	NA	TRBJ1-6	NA	TGTGCCAGCAGCCTGGGGGGACAAAGAGCCGGCTATTCACCCCTCCACTTT	CASSLGGQRAGYSPLHF
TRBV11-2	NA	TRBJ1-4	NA	TGTGCCAGCAGCTTGGGGGGGATCGCTAATGAAAAACTGTTTTTT	CASSLGGIANEKLFF
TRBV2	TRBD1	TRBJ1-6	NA	TGTGCCAGCAGTCAACAGGGGATCGATAATTCACCCCTCCACTTT	CASSQQGIDNSPLHF
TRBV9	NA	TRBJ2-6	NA	TGTGCCAGCAGCCCCGGGAGTTCTGGGGCCAACGTCCTGACTTTC	CASSPGSSGANVLTF
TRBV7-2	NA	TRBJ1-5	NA	TGTGCCAGCAGCTTGACAGCTAGCAATCAGCCCCAGCATTTT	CASSLTASNQPQHF